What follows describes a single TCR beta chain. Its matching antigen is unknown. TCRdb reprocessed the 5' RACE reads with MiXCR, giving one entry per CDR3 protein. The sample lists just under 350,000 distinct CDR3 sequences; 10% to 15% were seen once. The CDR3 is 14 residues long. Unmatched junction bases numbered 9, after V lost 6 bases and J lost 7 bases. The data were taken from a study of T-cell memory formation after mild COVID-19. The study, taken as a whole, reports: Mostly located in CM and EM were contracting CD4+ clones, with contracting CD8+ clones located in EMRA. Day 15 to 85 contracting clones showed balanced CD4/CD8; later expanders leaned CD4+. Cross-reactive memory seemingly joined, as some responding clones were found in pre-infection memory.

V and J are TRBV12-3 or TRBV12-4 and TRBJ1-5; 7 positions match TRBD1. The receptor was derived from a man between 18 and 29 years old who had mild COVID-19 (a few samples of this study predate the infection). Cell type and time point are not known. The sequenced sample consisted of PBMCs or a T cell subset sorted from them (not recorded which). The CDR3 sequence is CASSLRGPEQPQHF. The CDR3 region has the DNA TGTGCCAGCAGCCTTAGGGGGCCGGAACAGCCCCAGCATTTT.